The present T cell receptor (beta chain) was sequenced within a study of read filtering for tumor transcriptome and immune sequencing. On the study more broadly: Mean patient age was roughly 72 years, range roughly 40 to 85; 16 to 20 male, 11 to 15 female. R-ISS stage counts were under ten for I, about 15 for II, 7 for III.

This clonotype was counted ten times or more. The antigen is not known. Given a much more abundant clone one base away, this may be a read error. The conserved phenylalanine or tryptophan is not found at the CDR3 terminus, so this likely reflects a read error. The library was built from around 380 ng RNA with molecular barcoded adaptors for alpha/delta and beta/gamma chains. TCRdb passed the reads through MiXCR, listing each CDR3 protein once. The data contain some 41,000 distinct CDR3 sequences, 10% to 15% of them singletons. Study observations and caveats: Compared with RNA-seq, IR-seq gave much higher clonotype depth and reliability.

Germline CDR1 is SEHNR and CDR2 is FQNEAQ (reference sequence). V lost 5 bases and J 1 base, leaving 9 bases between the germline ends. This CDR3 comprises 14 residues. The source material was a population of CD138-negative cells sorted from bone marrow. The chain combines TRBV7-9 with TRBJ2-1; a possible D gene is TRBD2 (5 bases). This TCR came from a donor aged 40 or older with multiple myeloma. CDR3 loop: CASSDYISYNEQFL. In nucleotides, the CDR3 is TGTGCCAGCAGCGACTATATATCCTACAATGAGCAGTTCCTC.